Shown below are 32 T cell receptor beta chains from a single sample sequenced in a study of cytomegalovirus exposure and HLA in healthy donors (dated by TCRdb to about 2017). The library came from the immunoSEQ multiplex PCR assay. A mixture of 60 forward primers for TCR Vbeta segments and 13 reverse primers for TCR Jbeta segments was used in the multiplex PCR. The table was pulled from immuneACCESS by TCRdb, which kept in-frame rearrangements only. Such tables lose some clones; where checked, under half of the loss comes from unresolved V genes, and the rest has no known cause. The sample contains around 130,000 clones, about 82% of them found a single time. More than 0.9% of the sample goes to the ten largest clones. Sequenced input: PBMCs. Every receptor here comes from a boy aged 5-17 years in good health and CMV-seronegative.

This CDR3 is CASSPGTHGQLGYTF. The CDR3 DNA follows: TGTGCCAGCTCACCAGGGACACACGGCCAGCTTGGCTACACCTTC. The V and J genes are TRBV18 and TRBJ1-2, with D possibly TRBD1 on 6 matching bases. CDR1 and CDR2 from the germline V gene are KGHSH and LQKENI. The CDR3 covers 15 residues. V shed 2 bases and J shed 7 bases, with 17 bases lying between them.

The rearrangement links TRBV4-2 to TRBJ1-4, with D possibly TRBD1 on 5 matching bases. Germline values: CDR1 LGHNA, CDR2 YNFKEQ. This CDR3 comprises 17 residues. The V gene lost 8 bases and the J gene lost 1 base, with 20 bases spanning the gap. The CDR3 DNA follows: TGTGCCAGCGGTGGGGGGGGATTCGGTCTAACTAATGAAAAACTGTTTTTT. This translates into CASGGGGFGLTNEKLFF.

This clone was detected a few times. The V gene is TRBV6-4, the J gene TRBJ2-3, with TRBD2 identical over 8 bases. CDR1 is MRHNA, CDR2 SNTAGT, per germline. The ends lost 6 bases at V and 0 bases at J; junction bases unmatched: 14. This CDR3 spans 18 amino acids. CDR3 sequence: CASRGKRLAITSTDTQYF. The DNA for the CDR3 is TGTGCCAGCAGGGGGAAGCGACTAGCGATAACTAGCACAGATACGCAGTATTTT.

This chain uses TRBV5-1 with TRBJ1-3, with D possibly matching TRBD1 (6 bases). With 4 bases removed from V and 0 bases from J, the gap between germline ends came to 8 bases. Per germline, CDR1 SGHRS and CDR2 YFSETQ. The CDR3 spans 14 residues. As DNA, the CDR3 is TGCGCCAGCAGCCAACAGGGCTCTGGAAACACCATATATTTT. This encodes CASSQQGSGNTIYF.

V gene TRBV2 combines with J gene TRBJ2-7, with 11 bases lining up with TRBD2. The CDR3 is made up of 16 amino acids. Germline CDR1 SNHLY, CDR2 FYNNEI. The junction had 8 bases not matched to a gene; V was cut back by 4 bases and J by 3 bases. CDR3 amino acids: CASSGGVGLAVYEQYF. The CDR3 nucleotides are TGTGCCAGCAGTGGAGGCGTGGGACTAGCGGTCTACGAGCAGTACTTC. Full variable domain (outside the CDR3, taken from reference TRBV2 and TRBJ2-7): EPEVTQTPSHQVTQMGQEVILRCVPISNHLYFYWYRQILGQKVEFLVSFYNNEISEKSEIFDDQFSVERPDGSNFTLKIRSTKLEDSAMYFCASSGGVGLAVYEQYFGPGTRLTVT.

V usage is TRBV6-5 and J usage is TRBJ2-7, with D perhaps matching TRBD1 (5 bases). The germline CDR1 and CDR2 sequences are MNHEY and SVGAGI. The CDR3 spans 13 residues. Trimming left V 2 bases short and J 3 bases short, with 8 bases between. The CDR3 DNA sequence: TGTGCCAGCAGTTACCGACAGTTCTACGAGCAGTACTTC. Its translation is CASSYRQFYEQYF.

The V gene is TRBV9, the J gene TRBJ2-5; D remains ambiguous. This CDR3 has 15 amino acids. The V gene lost 1 base and the J gene lost 1 base, with 11 bases spanning the gap. Germline loops: CDR1 SGDLS, CDR2 YYNGEE. The CDR3 loop is CASSVTPGSQETQYF. CDR3 bases: TGTGCCAGCAGCGTAACCCCCGGGTCCCAAGAGACCCAGTACTTC.

The V call is TRBV30, the J call TRBJ1-1; tentatively, D is TRBD1 (6 bases). CDR1 and CDR2 (germline): GTSNPN, SVGIG (reference sequence). With 0 bases removed from V and 11 bases from J, the gap between germline ends came to 13 bases. This CDR3 comprises 12 residues. The CDR3 spells CAWSVTGSGAFF. The CDR3 DNA is TGTGCCTGGAGTGTAACAGGGAGTGGGGCTTTCTTT.

The chain uses TRBV7-9 and TRBJ2-7; 8 nucleotides line up with TRBD1. The trim removed 3 bases at V and 6 bases at J, leaving 4 bases unmatched. The CDR3 loop spans 13 amino acids. Germline CDR1 SEHNR, CDR2 FQNEAQ (reference sequence). CDR3 sequence: CASSFQGAREQYF. In DNA form, the CDR3 reads TGTGCCAGCAGCTTCCAGGGGGCACGCGAGCAGTACTTC.

This clone was observed once. The chain employs TRBV4-1 and TRBJ2-1, with D tentatively TRBD2 (8 bases). The CDR3 is made up of 17 amino acids. CDR1 and CDR2 from the germline V gene are MGHRA and YSYEKL. The germline V and J ends were trimmed by 1 base and 7 bases, with 20 bases remaining between them. The CDR3 DNA is TGCGCCAGCAGCCAAGGCCCCGGGAGGGGGCGAAGGAATGAGCAGTTCTTC. Its protein is CASSQGPGRGRRNEQFF.

The CDR3 region has the DNA TGTGCCAGCAGACGAGAATACAGTGCCTACGAGCAGTACTTC. Translating gives CASRREYSAYEQYF. J is TRBJ2-5 and V is TRBV6-5; no clear D. The closer fit of TRBJ2-7 to the DNA end suggests the J call may be wrong. There are 14 residues in the CDR3. Germline lookup yields CDR1 MNHEY and CDR2 SVGAGI.

This CDR3 reads CASSGRLAGGTSGANVLTF. Written as DNA, the CDR3 is TGCGCCAGCAGCGGGAGACTAGCGGGAGGTACTTCTGGGGCCAACGTCCTGACTTTC. The genes are TRBV4-1 and TRBJ2-6; TRBD2 matches 13 bases. V trimming: 5 bases; J trimming: 1 base; junction bases outside the gene matches: 8. The CDR3 has 19 residues. Germline values: CDR1 MGHRA, CDR2 YSYEKL.

In DNA, the CDR3 is TGTGCCAGCAGCTCTCAAGCTGAGCAGTTCTTC. Its protein product is CASSSQAEQFF. The V gene is TRBV11-2, the J gene TRBJ2-1; no definite D call. Trimming removed 4 bases from V and 9 bases from J, with 7 bases in between. Looked up from germline, CDR1 is SGHAT and CDR2 is FQNNGV. CDR3 length equals 11 residues.

The rearrangement links TRBV7-2 to TRBJ2-1; 12 bases are a match to TRBD2. This CDR3 has 16 amino acids. After removal of 5 bases from V and 2 bases from J, the junction contained 4 bases not matched to a gene. Germline V gene sequence: CDR1 SGHTA, CDR2 FQGNSA. The CDR3 coding sequence is TGTGCCAGCAGCCCATGGACTAGCGGGGCCTACAATGAGCAGTTCTTC. Its protein product is CASSPWTSGAYNEQFF.

This clone came up a few times. The rearrangement joins TRBV25-1 to TRBJ1-1, with TRBD1 identical over 11 bases. With V trimmed by 1 base and J by 8 bases, 3 bases remained unmatched. Germline assignment: CDR1 MGHDK and CDR2 SYGVNS. The CDR3 consists of 14 residues. CDR3 amino acids: CASSEWDRGSEAFF. The CDR3, as DNA: TGTGCCAGCAGTGAATGGGACAGGGGGTCGGAAGCTTTCTTT.

This chain connects TRBV30 to TRBJ2-7, with 8 bases aligning to TRBD1. Germline-derived CDR1 and CDR2 are GTSNPN and SVGIG (reference sequence). CDR3 length: 16 amino acids. Unmatched junction bases numbered 12, after V lost 3 bases and J lost 2 bases. The CDR3 bases are TGTGCCTGGAGCTTGGGGACAGGCTCAATCGCCTACGAGCAGTACTTC. Protein: CAWSLGTGSIAYEQYF.

This chain uses TRBV2 with TRBJ2-1, with 13 bases identical to TRBD2. V lost 5 bases, J lost 7 bases, and 14 bases stayed unmatched. CDR1 SNHLY and CDR2 FYNNEI come from the germline V gene. There are 18 residues in the CDR3. This chain's CDR3 is CASSRTLQTSGRRNEQFF. The CDR3 DNA follows: TGTGCCAGCAGTCGAACCCTGCAGACTAGCGGGAGGAGGAATGAGCAGTTCTTC.

This clone was recorded only once. Other DNA sequences within the sample encode an identical CDR3. The genes are TRBV6-5 and TRBJ2-7, with D perhaps matching TRBD1 (5 bases). This CDR3 is 14 amino acids long. The V and J ends lost 0 bases and 0 bases respectively, with 6 bases between them. Germline assignment: CDR1 MNHEY and CDR2 SVGAGI. CDR3 loop: CASSYSRDSYEQYF. Here the CDR3 DNA reads TGTGCCAGCAGTTACTCCAGGGACTCCTACGAGCAGTACTTC.

This chain joins TRBV2 and TRBJ2-7, with 8 bases lining up with TRBD1. The CDR3 has 14 residues. Germline V CDR1 and CDR2: SNHLY, FYNNEI. The trim removed 5 bases at V and 0 bases at J, leaving 3 bases unmatched. Here the CDR3 DNA reads TGTGCCAGCAGTTGGACAGGGAGCTCCTACGAGCAGTACTTC. Its protein product is CASSWTGSSYEQYF.

This clone was seen just once. The J gene is TRBJ2-7, the V gene TRBV27; a weak D match, TRBD2 (5 bases). The CDR3 runs 13 residues. Germline CDR1 is MNHEY and CDR2 is SMNVEV (reference sequence). Trimming cost V 3 bases and J 2 bases, with 8 bases left between them. CDR3 residues: CASSFEGPYEQYF. The CDR3, as DNA: TGTGCCAGCAGTTTCGAGGGCCCCTACGAGCAGTACTTC.

This sequence joins TRBV6-5 and TRBJ2-1; D possibly corresponds to TRBD2 (6 bases). Trimming took 1 base from V and 5 from J, leaving 12 bases between them. The CDR3 sequence is 15 residues long. Looked up from germline, CDR1 is MNHEY and CDR2 is SVGAGI. The CDR3 loop is CASSYWAGRNNEQFF. CDR3 nucleotides: TGTGCCAGCAGTTACTGGGCAGGGAGGAACAATGAGCAGTTCTTC.

Turning to this clone: One end of the junction is discordant with germline, which a read error may explain. The genes are TRBV7-9 and TRBJ1-5; maybe TRBD1 (6 bases). Germline CDR1 SEHNR, CDR2 FQNEAQ (reference sequence). This CDR3 region has 15 residues. The CDR3 nucleotides are TGTTCCAGCAGCCCCGGGGGGGCCCCAAATCAGCCCCAGCATTTT. Translation gives CSSSPGGAPNQPQHF.

V usage is TRBV13 and J usage is TRBJ2-3; a weak D match, TRBD2 (6 bases). Germline CDR1 reads PRHDT; CDR2 reads FYEKMQ (reference sequence). The CDR3 extends over 14 amino acids. Deletions cut 8 bases from V and 1 base from J, with 13 bases between. The CDR3 nucleotides read TGTGCCAGCCTACTGGGACTCGGCACAGATACGCAGTATTTT. This codes for CASLLGLGTDTQYF.

The CDR3 DNA reads TGTGCCAGCAGCTCCACGCAGGGGAGAGGCGAGCAGTACTTC. Its protein is CASSSTQGRGEQYF. The chain uses TRBV6-1 and TRBJ2-7; TRBD1 might be the D (6 bases). The V end lost 6 bases, the J end lost 6 bases, and 18 bases lay between the germline ends. This CDR3 spans 14 amino acids. Looked up from germline, CDR1 is MNHNS and CDR2 is SASEGT.

The chain couples TRBV30 to TRBJ1-5; D is unresolved. V lost 0 bases and J 1 base, leaving 16 bases between the germline ends. Germline V gives CDR1 GTSNPN, CDR2 SVGIG (reference sequence). The length of the CDR3 is 17 residues. The CDR3 bases are TGTGCCTGGAGTGTAAACCCGGCGGGTAGGAGCAATCAGCCCCAGCATTTT. Amino acids: CAWSVNPAGRSNQPQHF.

The chain is built from TRBV5-6 and TRBJ2-1; unclear D gene. Germline CDR1 reads SGHDT; CDR2 reads YYEEEE. This CDR3 has 11 amino acids. The V gene lost 4 bases and the J gene lost 9 bases, with 8 bases spanning the gap. In DNA, the CDR3 is TGTGCCAGCAGCATTCGAGGTGAGCAGTTCTTC. Residues: CASSIRGEQFF. The whole variable domain, remainder taken from reference TRBV5-6 and TRBJ2-1, is DAGVTQSPTHLIKTRGQQVTLRCSPKSGHDTVSWYQQALGQGPQFIFQYYEEEERQRGNFPDRFSGHQFPNYSSELNVNALLLGDSALYLCASSIRGEQFFGPGTRLTVL.

The chain uses TRBV5-1 and TRBJ2-7, with 7 nucleotides matching TRBD2. CDR1 is SGHRS and CDR2 is YFSETQ in the germline V gene. CDR3 length: 14 residues. Unmatched junction bases numbered 9, after V lost 4 bases and J lost 5 bases. The CDR3 reads CASSGGEVGDEQYF. DNA of the CDR3: TGCGCCAGCAGCGGGGGGGAAGTTGGGGACGAGCAGTACTTC. Supplemented by reference TRBV5-1 and TRBJ2-7, the full variable domain reads KAGVTQTPRYLIKTRGQQVTLSCSPISGHRSVSWYQQTPGQGLQFLFEYFSETQRNKGNFPGRFSGRQFSNSRSEMNVSTLELGDSALYLCASSGGEVGDEQYFGPGTRLTVT.

This chain uses TRBV27 with TRBJ2-7, with 7 bases that match TRBD1. Trimming removed 5 bases from V and 3 bases from J; junction bases left unmatched: 7. The germline gives CDR1 MNHEY, CDR2 SMNVEV (reference sequence). CDR3 length: 14 residues. The CDR3 DNA reads TGTGCCAGCAGTCAGACAGGGTATGACTACGAGCAGTACTTC. It yields the protein CASSQTGYDYEQYF.

The chain links TRBV5-6 to TRBJ2-5; 10 nucleotides match TRBD2. In germline, CDR1 is SGHDT, CDR2 YYEEEE. The CDR3 runs to 15 residues. Trimming removed 7 bases from V and 1 base from J; junction bases left unmatched: 7. CDR3 in DNA: TGTGCCAGCGGTTGGACTAGCGGCCTCCAAGAGACCCAGTACTTC. Residues: CASGWTSGLQETQYF.

V usage is TRBV2 and J usage is TRBJ2-3; 8 nucleotides align to TRBD1. The V and J ends lost 5 bases and 6 bases, in that order; junction bases with no gene match: 10. CDR3 length: 15 amino acids. Germline CDR1 is SNHLY and CDR2 is FYNNEI. The CDR3 DNA follows: TGTGCCAGCAGTCCCAGGGGGCAGAAAGGGGATACGCAGTATTTT. This sequence encodes CASSPRGQKGDTQYF.

The chain carries TRBV11-3 and TRBJ1-5; TRBD1 matches 9 bases. The V and J ends lost 2 bases and 6 bases, in that order; junction bases with no gene match: 8. The CDR3 loop spans 16 amino acids. Germline values: CDR1 SGHNT, CDR2 YENEEA. CDR3 nucleotide sequence: TGTGCCAGCAGCTTAATCCCGACAGGGGGAGGTCAGCCCCAGCATTTT. It is translated as CASSLIPTGGGQPQHF. Combining the CDR3 with reference TRBV11-3 and TRBJ1-5 gives the whole variable domain EAGVVQSPRYKIIEKKQPVAFWCNPISGHNTLYWYLQNLGQGPELLIRYENEEAVDDSQLPKDRFSAERLKGVDSTLKIQPAELGDSAVYLCASSLIPTGGGQPQHFGDGTRLSIL.

This clone has only one observation. The rearrangement uses TRBV5-6 and TRBJ2-5; D might be TRBD2 (5 bases). The germline CDR1 and CDR2 sequences are SGHDT and YYEEEE. Deletions cut 0 bases from V and 5 bases from J, with 5 bases between. This CDR3 spans 12 amino acids. The DNA of the CDR3 is TGTGCCAGCAGCTTGGGGAGGGAGACCCAGTACTTC. As protein: CASSLGRETQYF. The full variable domain, rest sourced from reference TRBV5-6 and TRBJ2-5, is DAGVTQSPTHLIKTRGQQVTLRCSPKSGHDTVSWYQQALGQGPQFIFQYYEEEERQRGNFPDRFSGHQFPNYSSELNVNALLLGDSALYLCASSLGRETQYFGPGTRLLVL.